This TCR beta chain was recovered during a study of T cell responses to AZD1222 COVID-19 vaccine (dated by TCRdb to 2020 to 2022). Context from the whole study: AZD1222 recipients given second doses at about 4 weeks or at about 12 weeks were pooled, since spike-specific TCR depth and breadth were not found to differ between the two schedules. Trial participants were enrolled by age into subgroups of 18-55, 56-69 and 70-plus years, and 148, 28 and 57 TCR-sequenced participants, respectively, were included in these subgroups. A total of more than 230 trial participants underwent TCR sequencing, of whom 207 received two doses of AZD1222 and about 26 received two doses of the MenACWY control vaccine.

In regard to this clone: The antigen it binds to is not known. There are no base qualities to consult, and no much larger clone falls within one base.

Study-wide conclusions, independent of this receptor: After two AZD1222 doses, spike-specific TCR breadth and depth were significantly higher than at day 0 and than in MenACWY recipients. Reportedly, almost half of the unique spike-specific TCRs recognized epitopes lying outside the regions that are mutated in the B.1.351 and B.1.1.7 variants. Participants were mostly white British, with more females than males. The authors suggested clonal diversity may have been underestimated. In the small 56-69-year group, the increase in depth fell short of significance, most likely because of low power. Conclusions about previously exposed vaccinees are limited, since just five to seven AZD1222 recipients were seropositive for SARS-CoV-2 at baseline. Because no samples from the day 14 peak response were available, repertoires could be characterized only after the peak T cell response. The vaccine-associated CD4 TCRs covered the entire spike protein, and the dominant responses fell in regions 160-218 and 743-854.

The CDR3 regions of human TCRbeta chains were subjected to immunosequencing. Regarding the original processing steps: Repertoire TCRs were checked for matches against a reference library of SARS-CoV-2-specific TCRs that had been generated using the MIRA antigen-specificity platform. Breadth was defined as the fraction of unique TCRs that were SARS-CoV-2-associated. Depth was defined as the fraction of total T cells that were SARS-CoV-2-associated. Each spike-specific TCR was assigned to its reactive spike region and to a CD4 or CD8 class using the MIRA data. Log10-transformed breadth and depth values were compared by one-way ANOVA with Sidak's multiple comparisons tests. This immuneACCESS table, as held by TCRdb, lists in-frame sequences with V and J called but not all clones. Of the missing ones, under half trace to an unresolved V gene in checked studies; the others have no known cause. For V, J and clone size, that table is used; D and trimming come from the DNA. The sample table lists 45,000 to 60,000 clones, 86% of them with a count of one. The ten most abundant clones make up 16% of the sample.

The sample's time point label, decoded: baseline before first vaccination. The vaccinee samples were drawn from two UK trials, COV001 and COV002, one of which was a single-blind randomized controlled phase 2/3 trial testing AZD1222 (ChAdOx1 nCoV-19) in healthy adults. Trial participant PBMC samples were collected at day 0 and day 28 after the second dose for TCRbeta chain sequencing. CDR1 and CDR2, looked up from the germline V gene, are SNHLY and FYNNEI. Relative to germline, V is missing 4 bases and J is missing 3 bases, with 5 bases of the junction outside any gene match. The CDR3 sequence holds 14 residues, the cysteine and phenylalanine included. Only the CDR3 portion is preserved as DNA: 42 bases, with reading frame beginning at the first base.

The sequenced sample was peripheral blood, obtained on day 0 of AZD1222 vaccination. The chain couples TRBV2 to TRBJ1-1, and 7 bases in between align with TRBD1. The TCR comes from an adult in good health. The CDR3 reads as follows: CASSGRQGYTEAFF. The bases read TGTGCCAGCAGTGGCCGACAGGGTTACACTGAAGCTTTCTTT.